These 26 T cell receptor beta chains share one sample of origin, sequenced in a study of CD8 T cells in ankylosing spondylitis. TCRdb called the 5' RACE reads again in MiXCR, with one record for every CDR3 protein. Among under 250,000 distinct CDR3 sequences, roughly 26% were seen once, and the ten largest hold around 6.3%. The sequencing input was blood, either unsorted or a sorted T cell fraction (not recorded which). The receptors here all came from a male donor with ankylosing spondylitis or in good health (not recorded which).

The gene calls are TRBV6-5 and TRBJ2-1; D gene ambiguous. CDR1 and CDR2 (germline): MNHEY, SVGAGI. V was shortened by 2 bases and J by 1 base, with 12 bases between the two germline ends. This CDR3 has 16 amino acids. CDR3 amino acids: CASSYTSSWSYNEQFF. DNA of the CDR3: TGTGCCAGCAGTTACACATCCAGCTGGTCCTACAATGAGCAGTTCTTC.

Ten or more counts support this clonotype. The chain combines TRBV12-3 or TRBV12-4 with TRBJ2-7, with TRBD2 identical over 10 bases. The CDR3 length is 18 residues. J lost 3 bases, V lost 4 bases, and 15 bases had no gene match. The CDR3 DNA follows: TGTGCCAGCAGTTCTTCTAGGGGGGGGCTAGCGGGAGTCTACGAGCAGTACTTC. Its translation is CASSSSRGGLAGVYEQYF.

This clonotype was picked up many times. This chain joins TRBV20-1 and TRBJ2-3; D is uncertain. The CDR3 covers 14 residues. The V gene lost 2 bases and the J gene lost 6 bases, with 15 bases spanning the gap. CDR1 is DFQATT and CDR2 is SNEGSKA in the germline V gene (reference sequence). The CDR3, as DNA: TGCAGTGCTAGACGTTCGGGTTCCGCGGATACGCAGTATTTT. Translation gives CSARRSGSADTQYF.

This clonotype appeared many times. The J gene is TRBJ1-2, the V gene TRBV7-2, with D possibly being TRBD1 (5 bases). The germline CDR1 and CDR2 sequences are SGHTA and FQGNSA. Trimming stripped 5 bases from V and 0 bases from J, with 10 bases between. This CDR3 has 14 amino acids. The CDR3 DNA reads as TGTGCCAGCAGCACCTCGGGGGCTAACTATGGCTACACCTTC. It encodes CASSTSGANYGYTF.

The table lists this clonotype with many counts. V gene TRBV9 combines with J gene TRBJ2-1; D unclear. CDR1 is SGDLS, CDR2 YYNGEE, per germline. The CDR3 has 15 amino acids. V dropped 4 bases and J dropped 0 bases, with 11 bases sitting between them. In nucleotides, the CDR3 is TGTGCCAGCAGCACGGACGGAACCTCCTACAATGAGCAGTTCTTC. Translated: CASSTDGTSYNEQFF.

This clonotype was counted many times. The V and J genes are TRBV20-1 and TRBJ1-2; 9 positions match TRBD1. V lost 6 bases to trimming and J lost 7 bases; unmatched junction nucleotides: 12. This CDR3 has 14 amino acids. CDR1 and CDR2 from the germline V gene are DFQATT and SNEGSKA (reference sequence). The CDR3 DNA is TGCAGTGCCAGCCGGGGACAGGGTGAGAGTGGCTACACCTTC. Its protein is CSASRGQGESGYTF.

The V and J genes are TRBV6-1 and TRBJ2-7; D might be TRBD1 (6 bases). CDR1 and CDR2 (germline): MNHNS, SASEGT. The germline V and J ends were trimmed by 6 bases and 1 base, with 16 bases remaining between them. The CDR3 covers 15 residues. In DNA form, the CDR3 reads TGTGCCAGCAGCGCCCCCCAACAGGGATCCTACGAGCAGTACTTC. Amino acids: CASSAPQQGSYEQYF.

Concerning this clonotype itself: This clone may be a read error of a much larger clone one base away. The CDR3 DNA reads as TGTGCCAGCAGCCTCACTAGCGGCCAAGAGACCCAGTACTTC. This encodes CASSLTSGQETQYF. The chain is built from TRBV11-2 and TRBJ2-5, with 8 positions matching TRBD2. The CDR3 is 14 residues long. The junction had 3 bases not matched to a gene; V was cut back by 5 bases and J by 1 base. Germline CDR1 SGHAT, CDR2 FQNNGV.

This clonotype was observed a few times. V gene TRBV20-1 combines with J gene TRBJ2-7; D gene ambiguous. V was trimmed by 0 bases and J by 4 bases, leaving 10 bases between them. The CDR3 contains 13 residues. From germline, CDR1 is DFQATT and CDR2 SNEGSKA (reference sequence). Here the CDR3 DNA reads TGCAGTGCTAGAGATCGCTGGGCTTACGAGCAGTACTTC. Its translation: CSARDRWAYEQYF.

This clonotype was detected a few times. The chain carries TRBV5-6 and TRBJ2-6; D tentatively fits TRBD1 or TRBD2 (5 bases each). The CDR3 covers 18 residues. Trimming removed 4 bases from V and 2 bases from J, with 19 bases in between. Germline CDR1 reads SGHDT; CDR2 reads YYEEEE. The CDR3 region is CASSPVEGPSAGANVLTF. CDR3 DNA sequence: TGTGCCAGCAGCCCCGTTGAGGGGCCCTCGGCTGGGGCCAACGTCCTGACTTTC.

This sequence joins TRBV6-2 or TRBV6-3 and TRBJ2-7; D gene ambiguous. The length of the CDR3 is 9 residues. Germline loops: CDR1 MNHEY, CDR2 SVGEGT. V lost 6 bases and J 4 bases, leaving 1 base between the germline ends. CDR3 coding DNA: TGTGCCAGCAGGTACGAGCAGTACTTC. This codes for CASRYEQYF.

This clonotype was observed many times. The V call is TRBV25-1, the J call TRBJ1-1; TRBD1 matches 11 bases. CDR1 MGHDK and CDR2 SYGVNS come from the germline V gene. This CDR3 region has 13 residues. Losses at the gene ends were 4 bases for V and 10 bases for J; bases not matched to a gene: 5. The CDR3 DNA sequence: TGTGCCAGCAGTGTCCGGGACAGGGGGTCAGCTTTCTTT. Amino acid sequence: CASSVRDRGSAFF.

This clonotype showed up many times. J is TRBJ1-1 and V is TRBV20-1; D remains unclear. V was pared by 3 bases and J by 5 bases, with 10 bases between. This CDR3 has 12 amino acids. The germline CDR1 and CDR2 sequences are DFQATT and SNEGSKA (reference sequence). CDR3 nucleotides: TGCAGTGCTAGCGTGAAGGGAACTGAAGCTTTCTTT. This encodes CSASVKGTEAFF.

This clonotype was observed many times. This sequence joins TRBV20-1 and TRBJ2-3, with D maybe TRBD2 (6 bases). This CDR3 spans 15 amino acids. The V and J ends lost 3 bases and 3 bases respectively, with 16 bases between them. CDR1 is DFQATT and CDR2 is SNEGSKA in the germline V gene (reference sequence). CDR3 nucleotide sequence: TGCAGTGCTAGGGGAGACATTGGGAGGACAGATACGCAGTATTTT. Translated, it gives CSARGDIGRTDTQYF.

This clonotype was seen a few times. CDR3 in amino acids: CSVSGAGVYEQYF. The DNA of the CDR3 is TGCAGCGTTAGCGGGGCAGGGGTCTACGAGCAGTACTTC. The gene calls are TRBV29-1 and TRBJ2-7, with D possibly TRBD2 on 7 matching bases. This CDR3 is built from 13 residues. V lost 5 bases and J lost 3, with 14 bases in between. CDR1 is SQVTM and CDR2 is ANQGSEA in the germline V gene.

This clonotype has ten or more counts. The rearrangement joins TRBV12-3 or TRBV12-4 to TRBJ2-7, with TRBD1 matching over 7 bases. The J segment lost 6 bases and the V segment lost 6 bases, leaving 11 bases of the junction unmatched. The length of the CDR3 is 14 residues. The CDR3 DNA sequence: TGTGCCAGCAGCTCAGGGGGAACAGTTTTCGAGCAGTACTTC. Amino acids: CASSSGGTVFEQYF.

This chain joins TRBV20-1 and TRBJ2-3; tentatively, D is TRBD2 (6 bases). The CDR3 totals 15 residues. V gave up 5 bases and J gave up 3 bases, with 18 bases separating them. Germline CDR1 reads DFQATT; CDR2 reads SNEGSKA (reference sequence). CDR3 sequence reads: CSAWDPGRGTDTQYF. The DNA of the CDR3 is TGCAGTGCTTGGGATCCGGGACGGGGGACAGATACGCAGTATTTT.

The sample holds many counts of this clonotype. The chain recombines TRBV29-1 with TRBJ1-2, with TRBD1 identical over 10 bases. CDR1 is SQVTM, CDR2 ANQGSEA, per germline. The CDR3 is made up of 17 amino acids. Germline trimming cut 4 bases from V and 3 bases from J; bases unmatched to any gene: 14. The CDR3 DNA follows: TGCAGCGTTGTGGTGACAGGGGGCTCGTTCTCCGACTATGGCTACACCTTC. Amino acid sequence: CSVVVTGGSFSDYGYTF.

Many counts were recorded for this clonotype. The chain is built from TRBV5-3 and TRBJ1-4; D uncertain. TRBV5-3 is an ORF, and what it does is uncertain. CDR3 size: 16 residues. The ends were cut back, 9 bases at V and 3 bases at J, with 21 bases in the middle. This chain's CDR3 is CATSRREGFANEKLFF. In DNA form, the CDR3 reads TGTGCCACGTCACGTAGAGAAGGATTTGCTAATGAAAAACTGTTTTTT.

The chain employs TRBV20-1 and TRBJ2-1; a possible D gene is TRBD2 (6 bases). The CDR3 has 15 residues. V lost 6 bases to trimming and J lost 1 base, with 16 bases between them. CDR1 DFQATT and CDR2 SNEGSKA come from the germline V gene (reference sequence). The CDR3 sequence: CSARGTPPSYNEQFF. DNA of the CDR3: TGCAGTGCCCGGGGGACTCCTCCTTCCTACAATGAGCAGTTCTTC.

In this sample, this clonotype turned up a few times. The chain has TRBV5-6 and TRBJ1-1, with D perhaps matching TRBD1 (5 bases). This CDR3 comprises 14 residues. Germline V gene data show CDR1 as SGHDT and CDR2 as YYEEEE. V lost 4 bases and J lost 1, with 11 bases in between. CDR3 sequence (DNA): TGTGCCAGCAGCCCAGGGACCGAGAACACTGAAGCTTTCTTT. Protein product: CASSPGTENTEAFF.

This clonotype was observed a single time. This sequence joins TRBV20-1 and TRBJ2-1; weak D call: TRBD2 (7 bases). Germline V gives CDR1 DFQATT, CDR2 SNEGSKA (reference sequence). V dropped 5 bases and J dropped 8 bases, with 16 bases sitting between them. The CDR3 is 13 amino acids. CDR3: CSAQGLGGHEQFF. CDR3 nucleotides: TGCAGTGCTCAAGGACTAGGGGGGCATGAGCAGTTCTTC.

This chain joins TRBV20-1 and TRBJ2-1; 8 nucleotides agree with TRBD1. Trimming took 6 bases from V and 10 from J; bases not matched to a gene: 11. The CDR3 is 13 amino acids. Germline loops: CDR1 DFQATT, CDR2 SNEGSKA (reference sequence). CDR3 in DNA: TGCAGTGCCCCCCTAGCAGGACAGGGAGAGCAGTTCTTC. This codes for CSAPLAGQGEQFF.

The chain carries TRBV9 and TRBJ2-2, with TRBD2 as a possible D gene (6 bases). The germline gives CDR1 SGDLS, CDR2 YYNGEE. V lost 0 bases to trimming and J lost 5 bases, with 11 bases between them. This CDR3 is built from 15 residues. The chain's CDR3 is CASSVGLAPTGELFF. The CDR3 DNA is TGTGCCAGCAGCGTAGGGCTAGCGCCTACCGGGGAGCTGTTTTTT.

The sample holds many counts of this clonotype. The DNA of the CDR3 is TGTGCCAGCAGTTCTGGGACATCCAGCAATCAGCCCCAGCATTTT. Translating gives CASSSGTSSNQPQHF. The chain links TRBV12-3 or TRBV12-4 to TRBJ1-5, with D tentatively TRBD1 (6 bases). V was trimmed by 4 bases and J by 1 base, leaving 11 bases between them. The CDR3 is 15 residues long.

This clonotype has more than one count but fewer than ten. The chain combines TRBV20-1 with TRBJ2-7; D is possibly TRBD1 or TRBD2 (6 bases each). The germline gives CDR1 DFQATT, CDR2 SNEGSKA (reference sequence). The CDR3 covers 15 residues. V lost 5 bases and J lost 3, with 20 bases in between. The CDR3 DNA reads TGCAGTGCTCCCCGGGGGTTGGGGGCTATCTACGAGCAGTACTTC. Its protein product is CSAPRGLGAIYEQYF.